This T cell receptor beta chain emerged from a study of cytomegalovirus exposure and HLA in healthy donors. As for the study in general: Of 300 to 500 genotyped donors, approximately 84% clustered with self-reported Caucasian donors.

PCR involved 60 Vbeta and 13 Jbeta primers. Profiled with immunoSEQ multiplex PCR; TCRdb holds only in-frame clones, not every one. The sample shows over 120,000 clones, 74% of them seen only once. Study-wide findings and caveats: A later analysis reportedly found fewer N-insertions in an Asian-associated ancestry cluster than the approximately 700-donor mean.

Remarks on this clone: Its antigen is not identified.

Likely unrecorded immune exposures existed in these nominally healthy donors. Sequencing was performed on PBMCs. The origin of this receptor is a man aged 18 to 35 in good health and CMV-seropositive.

The CDR3 DNA follows: TGTGCCAGCAGCCTATTAGCCGGGACTAACGAGCAGTACTTC. Protein: CASSLLAGTNEQYF. The genes are TRBV6-9 and TRBJ2-7; TRBD2 matches 7 bases. Looked up from germline, CDR1 is MNHGY and CDR2 is SVAAGI. Trimming at V came to 6 bases and at J to 5 bases, leaving 10 bases not matched to a gene. The length of the CDR3 is 14 residues.